These 17 T cell receptor beta chains were all obtained from the same sample, sequenced in a study of T cells after yellow fever vaccination (dated by TCRdb to between 2018 and 2020). Libraries were prepared through 5' RACE. Instrument on record: Illumina NovaSeq 6000. The raw public data were reprocessed by TCRdb itself: fastp quality trimming at Q25, MiXCR clonotype calling, in-frame beta chains only. Identical CDR3 protein sequences are pooled into one entry, listed with their most common genes and DNA. A total of a few hundred thousand distinct CDR3 sequences appear in this sample, around 13% of them only once. The ten largest clonotypes hold roughly 3.1% of the sample. The sample's treatment or condition label, in plain terms: live attenuated yellow fever vaccine strain. This material consisted of CD4+ T cells sorted from PBMCs, taken 15 days after the yellow fever booster vaccination. The receptors here all came from a man between 18 and 29 years old who received the YFV17D yellow fever vaccine.

This sequence joins TRBV6-6 and TRBJ1-4, with D possibly TRBD1 on 5 matching bases. Between the trimmed V and J ends, which lost 0 bases and 14 bases, there was a span of 13 bases. Germline V gene sequence: CDR1 MNHNY, CDR2 SVGAGI (reference sequence). The CDR3 is 13 amino acids. The DNA of the CDR3 is TGTGCCAGCAGTTACTCGAATCCCAGGGCTCTGTTTTTT. It codes for CASSYSNPRALFF.

This clonotype was observed at least ten times. The chain uses TRBV7-2 and TRBJ1-2, with a weak D call TRBD1 (6 bases). V lost 6 bases to trimming and J lost 2 bases, with 13 bases between them. The CDR3 is made up of 14 amino acids. Germline lookup yields CDR1 SGHTA and CDR2 FQGNSA. The CDR3 region is CASSTPGQNYGYTF. CDR3 in DNA: TGTGCCAGCAGTACCCCGGGACAAAACTATGGCTACACCTTC.

J is TRBJ1-1 and V is TRBV12-3 or TRBV12-4; TRBD1 matches 12 bases. CDR3 length equals 16 residues. Trimming at V came to 7 bases and at J to 7 bases, leaving 13 bases not matched to a gene. CDR3 in DNA: TGTGCCAGCACCCTGGGGGGGACAGGGGGCCGGGGTGAAGCTTTCTTT. Amino acid sequence: CASTLGGTGGRGEAFF.

The chain carries TRBV27 and TRBJ2-3, with D possibly being TRBD2 (5 bases). CDR1 and CDR2 (germline): MNHEY, SMNVEV (reference sequence). The CDR3 is 16 residues long. V dropped 8 bases and J dropped 0 bases, with 18 bases sitting between them. The CDR3 DNA reads TGTGCCAGCTTTAGCTTTTTCGGGATTAGCACAGATACGCAGTATTTT. Amino acid sequence: CASFSFFGISTDTQYF.

There are many counts of this clonotype. The genes are TRBV20-1 and TRBJ2-3; D is unclear. The CDR3 is 13 amino acids. The V end was cut by 0 bases, the J end by 3 bases, with 7 bases between. Germline V gene sequence: CDR1 DFQATT, CDR2 SNEGSKA (reference sequence). CDR3 sequence (DNA): TGCAGTGCTAGAGAATGGGCTACAGATACGCAGTATTTT. Translating it yields CSAREWATDTQYF.

This clonotype has just a few counts. The chain links TRBV4-1 to TRBJ1-2; tentative D call: TRBD1 (6 bases). This CDR3 is built from 15 residues. Germline assignment: CDR1 MGHRA and CDR2 YSYEKL. Deletions cut 0 bases from V and 7 bases from J, with 15 bases between. The CDR3 DNA follows: TGCGCCAGCAGCCAAGAGCTGGACAGACGAACTGGCTACACCTTC. Encoded protein: CASSQELDRRTGYTF.

The chain couples TRBV24-1 to TRBJ2-3, with D perhaps TRBD1 (5 bases). The V and J ends lost 5 bases and 7 bases respectively, with 12 bases between them. CDR3 length: 13 residues. CDR1 and CDR2 from the germline V gene are KGHDR and SFDVKD. CDR3 bases: TGTGCCACCAGTGCCTCGGACATCCATACGCAGTATTTT. Translated, it gives CATSASDIHTQYF.

This chain uses TRBV7-6 with TRBJ1-3; TRBD1 agrees at 8 bases. The CDR3 has 17 residues. Germline loops: CDR1 SGHVS, CDR2 FNYEAQ. The ends lost 6 bases at V and 0 bases at J; junction bases unmatched: 10. The CDR3 is CASRPTRTGISGNTIYF. CDR3 DNA: TGTGCCAGCAGACCGACCCGGACAGGGATCTCTGGAAACACCATATATTTT.

This clonotype has at least ten counts. This sequence joins TRBV7-2 and TRBJ2-1, with TRBD1 matching over 10 bases. The ends lost 1 base at V and 4 bases at J; junction bases unmatched: 1. The CDR3 runs to 15 residues. The germline CDR1 and CDR2 sequences are SGHTA and FQGNSA. CDR3 protein: CASSLGQGAYNEQFF. The DNA of the CDR3 is TGTGCCAGCAGCTTAGGACAGGGGGCATACAATGAGCAGTTCTTC.

This clonotype was observed a few times. The V and J genes are TRBV18 and TRBJ1-2, with D possibly being TRBD1 (6 bases). The ends were cut back, 3 bases at V and 1 base at J, with 12 bases in the middle. Per the germline V gene, CDR1 is KGHSH and CDR2 is LQKENI. The CDR3 spans 15 residues. The CDR3 spells CASSPHRDLNYGYTF. CDR3 DNA sequence: TGTGCCAGCTCACCTCACAGGGACCTTAACTATGGCTACACCTTC.

This clonotype was detected a few times. The rearrangement links TRBV6-2 or TRBV6-3 to TRBJ1-5; D is undetermined. The CDR3 runs to 13 residues. The germline CDR1 and CDR2 sequences are MNHEY and SVGEGT. Trimming cost V 8 bases and J 4 bases, with 12 bases left between them. The CDR3 reads CASVVAINQPQHF. In DNA form, the CDR3 reads TGTGCCAGCGTAGTGGCCATAAATCAGCCCCAGCATTTT.

The table lists this clonotype with many counts. The V and J genes are TRBV6-1 and TRBJ2-4, with TRBD1 matching 10 bases. With 7 bases clipped from V and 8 bases from J, the junction kept 8 bases outside the gene matches. Germline V CDR1 and CDR2: MNHNS, SASEGT. The CDR3 is 14 residues long. The CDR3, as DNA: TGTGCCAGCAACCGACAGGGGGCGGCGGACATTCAGTACTTC. Translating gives CASNRQGAADIQYF.

This clonotype was counted a few times. The chain has TRBV4-3 and TRBJ2-1; D perhaps matches TRBD2 (6 bases). Germline values: CDR1 LGHNA, CDR2 YSLEER. V lost 0 bases to trimming and J lost 7 bases, with 13 bases between them. There are 15 residues in the CDR3. In DNA, the CDR3 is TGCGCCAGCAGCCAAGAGCCTCTCGCGGGGAATGAGCAGTTCTTC. Its translation is CASSQEPLAGNEQFF.

The sample holds many counts of this clonotype. This sequence joins TRBV5-1 and TRBJ2-6; perhaps TRBD1 as D (6 bases). The V and J ends lost 1 base and 0 bases respectively, with 11 bases between them. CDR3 length equals 17 residues. Germline assignment: CDR1 SGHRS and CDR2 YFSETQ. The CDR3 protein is CASSLTGSYSGANVLTF. CDR3 sequence (DNA): TGCGCCAGCAGCTTGACAGGGTCCTACTCTGGGGCCAACGTCCTGACTTTC.

V gene TRBV4-3 combines with J gene TRBJ1-4; D unclear. Germline CDR1 is LGHNA and CDR2 is YSLEER. V lost 2 bases and J lost 5, with 15 bases in between. CDR3 length: 16 residues. CDR3 in amino acids: CASSQKAWADNEKLFF. CDR3 DNA: TGCGCCAGCAGCCAAAAGGCTTGGGCAGACAATGAAAAACTGTTTTTT.

This clonotype showed up just a few times. The J gene is TRBJ2-6, the V gene TRBV3-1, with D unresolved. Germline CDR1 is LGHDT and CDR2 is YNNKEL (reference sequence). The CDR3 loop spans 15 amino acids. With 1 base removed from V and 2 bases from J, the gap between germline ends came to 6 bases. CDR3 DNA: TGTGCCAGCAGCCAAGCGGCGACTGGGGCCAACGTCCTGACTTTC. Translating it yields CASSQAATGANVLTF.

The chain is built from TRBV7-2 and TRBJ1-5; D gene uncertain. Trimming removed 5 bases from V and 5 bases from J, with 7 bases in between. Germline V CDR1 and CDR2: SGHTA, FQGNSA. CDR3 size: 12 residues. This CDR3 is CASSPYDQPQHF. DNA for the CDR3: TGTGCCAGCAGCCCATATGATCAGCCCCAGCATTTT.